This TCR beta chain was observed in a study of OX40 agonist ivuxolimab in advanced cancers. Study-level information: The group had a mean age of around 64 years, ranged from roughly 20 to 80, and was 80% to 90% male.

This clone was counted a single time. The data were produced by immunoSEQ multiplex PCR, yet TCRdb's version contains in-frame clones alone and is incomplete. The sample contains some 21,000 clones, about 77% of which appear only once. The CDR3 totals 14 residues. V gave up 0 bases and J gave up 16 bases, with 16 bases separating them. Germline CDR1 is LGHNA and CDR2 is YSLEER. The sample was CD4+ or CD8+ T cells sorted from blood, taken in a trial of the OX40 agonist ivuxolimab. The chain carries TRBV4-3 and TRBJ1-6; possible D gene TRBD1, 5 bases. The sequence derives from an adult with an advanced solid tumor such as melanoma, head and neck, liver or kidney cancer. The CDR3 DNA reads TGCGCCAGCAGCCAAGATTTCGGGGCCAGGCCACTCCACTTT. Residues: CASSQDFGARPLHF.